One sample yielded the 8 T cell receptor beta chains listed below, sequenced in a study of shared clonotypes between healthy human individuals (dated by TCRdb to 2019 to 2021). To prepare the library, the immunoSEQ multiplex PCR assay was applied. TCRdb obtained this table from immuneACCESS and retained in-frame rearrangements with V and J assigned. These tables miss some clones; where compared with another copy, unresolved V genes account for less than half of the shortfall, and the remainder is unexplained. The sample has 980,000 or so clones on record, approximately 76% of them singletons. The ten largest clones represent approximately 1.5% of the sample. The specimen was memory CD4+ T cells sorted from blood. The sample's cell subset or site, from its label and the paper: CD45RA-negative fraction. Every receptor here comes from a young man in good health.

The chain is built from TRBV5-5 and TRBJ1-6; weak D call: TRBD1 (5 bases). In germline, CDR1 is SGHKS, CDR2 YYEKEE (reference sequence). The CDR3 is made up of 17 amino acids. The ends were cut back, 1 base at V and 0 bases at J, with 11 bases in the middle. The CDR3 bases are TGTGCCAGCAGCTTGTCAGGGCCCAGCTCCTATAATTCACCCCTCCACTTT. Amino acid sequence: CASSLSGPSSYNSPLHF. The whole variable domain, filled in from reference TRBV5-5 and TRBJ1-6, reads DAGVTQSPTHLIKTRGQQVTLRCSPISGHKSVSWYQQVLGQGPQFIFQYYEKEERGRGNFPDRFSARQFPNYSSELNVNALLLGDSALYLCASSLSGPSSYNSPLHFGNGTRLTVT.

The rearrangement links TRBV7-6 to TRBJ1-1, with a weak D call TRBD1 (5 bases). In germline, CDR1 is SGHVS, CDR2 FNYEAQ. This CDR3 has 12 residues. The V gene lost 4 bases and the J gene lost 8 bases, with 11 bases spanning the gap. The CDR3, as DNA: TGTGCCAGCAGCTGGGGCCAGGACGAAGCTTTCTTT. It yields the protein CASSWGQDEAFF. The full variable domain, its missing parts supplied by reference TRBV7-6 and TRBJ1-1, is GAGVSQSPRYKVTKRGQDVALRCDPISGHVSLYWYRQALGQGPEFLTYFNYEAQQDKSGLPNDRFSAERPEGSISTLTIQRTEQRDSAMYRCASSWGQDEAFFGQGTRLTVV.

This clone is a singleton in its sample. The rearrangement joins TRBV2 to TRBJ2-3, with no clear D. The V gene lost 4 bases and the J gene lost 5 bases, with 10 bases spanning the gap. Germline CDR1 reads SNHLY; CDR2 reads FYNNEI. The CDR3 consists of 13 residues. The CDR3 here is CASSGWEGDTQYF. CDR3 DNA sequence: TGTGCCAGCAGTGGCTGGGAAGGAGATACGCAGTATTTT.

The V call is TRBV7-6, the J call TRBJ2-3; 9 positions agree with TRBD2. V lost 3 bases and J lost 10; bases outside the gene matches: 8. This CDR3 comprises 14 residues. Germline values: CDR1 SGHVS, CDR2 FNYEAQ. The CDR3 DNA reads as TGTGCCAGCAGCTTGACTAGCGGTCTCGTCGCGCAGTATTTT. Its translation: CASSLTSGLVAQYF. The whole variable domain, remainder taken from reference TRBV7-6 and TRBJ2-3, is GAGVSQSPRYKVTKRGQDVALRCDPISGHVSLYWYRQALGQGPEFLTYFNYEAQQDKSGLPNDRFSAERPEGSISTLTIQRTEQRDSAMYRCASSLTSGLVAQYFGPGTRLTVL.

This clone was detected only a few times. V usage is TRBV10-3 and J usage is TRBJ2-7; D call uncertain. The CDR3 is 13 amino acids. Deletions cut 7 bases from V and 3 bases from J, with 13 bases between. Germline values: CDR1 ENHRY, CDR2 SYGVKD. CDR3 loop: CAIMGQDIYEQYF. The CDR3 nucleotides read TGTGCCATCATGGGTCAAGATATCTACGAGCAGTACTTC.

The V and J genes are TRBV6-5 and TRBJ2-3; TRBD1 is a possible D gene (6 bases). The germline CDR1 and CDR2 sequences are MNHEY and SVGAGI. The germline V and J ends were trimmed by 8 bases and 3 bases, with 18 bases remaining between them. This CDR3 has 15 amino acids. The CDR3 coding sequence is TGTGCCAGCCAAACCAACAGGGTCAAGACAGATACGCAGTATTTT. Its protein product is CASQTNRVKTDTQYF.

This clone has just a few counts. The CDR3 DNA is TGCGCCAGCAGCCAAGATCTGGGGTGGAGCGGCTACGAGCAGTACTTC. Translating it yields CASSQDLGWSGYEQYF. The chain is built from TRBV4-1 and TRBJ2-7; perhaps TRBD2 as D (5 bases). Trimming shortened V by 0 bases and J by 3 bases, and 15 bases separated the two germline ends. This CDR3 region has 16 residues. The germline CDR1 and CDR2 sequences are MGHRA and YSYEKL.

As to this clone: This sample includes further DNA sequences coding for the same CDR3. The gene calls are TRBV6-1 and TRBJ2-3; D uncertain. V lost 0 bases and J lost 4, with 5 bases in between. The CDR3 extends over 13 amino acids. The germline V gene has CDR1 MNHNS and CDR2 SASEGT. The CDR3 spells CASSEARADTQYF. The CDR3 nucleotides are TGTGCCAGCAGTGAAGCTCGGGCAGATACGCAGTATTTT.